The present T cell receptor beta chain was sequenced within a study of quantifying T cell responses using KT2 cells. Study at large: cDNA was made from DNase-treated RNA using alpha and beta constant primers. Estimated efficiency of the T4 ligation step was above 8.5% under optimum conditions.

An oligo carrying a UMI was ligated to the cDNA 3' end. An equimolar mix of RC1.1 and RC1.2 primed the beta chain across TRBC1 and TRBC2. TCRdb recomputed calls from the UMI-ligation and nested PCR reads with MiXCR, one row per CDR3 protein. The table lists tens of thousands of distinct CDR3 sequences, around 10% of them singletons. The receptor comes from a human donor. What was sequenced was PBMCs spiked with cells of the T cell clone KT2.

CDR3 protein: CASSTGDRGRWSNEQFF. The CDR3, as DNA: TGTGCCAGCAGCACCGGAGACAGGGGGCGGTGGAGCAATGAGCAGTTCTTC. The chain has TRBV7-9 and TRBJ2-1, with 10 bases that match TRBD1. CDR3 length equals 17 residues. V shed 5 bases, J shed 6 bases, and the junction held 13 bases outside the gene matches. The germline V gene has CDR1 SEHNR and CDR2 FQNEAQ (reference sequence).